Listed below are T cell receptor beta chains from one sample, sequenced in a study of sequential checkpoint blockade in melanoma. Some clones are missing from TCRdb's copy, which holds only in-frame ones; the method was immunoSEQ multiplex PCR. The table lists 15,000 to 20,000 clones, just under 75% of them singletons. The material sequenced was CD8+ T cells sorted from blood (inferred from file names), taken from a patient given nivolumab and ipilimumab in sequence. These receptors were obtained from a human donor with melanoma. Each CDR3 is given with its conserved first and last residue. D genes are given only for firm matches. For some rows the clone size is stated as once, few or many, or as a class when expanded; others skip it.

j_call	clone_size	v_call	d_call	cdr3_nt	cdr3_aa
TRBJ2-5	few	TRBV28	TRBD2	TGTGCCAGCACCCCCCTTGCTAGCGGGAGTGGGGAGACCCAGTACTTC	CASTPLASGSGETQYF
TRBJ1-2	-	TRBV6-6	-	TGTGCCAGCAGTTACGGGACACCCAACTATGGCTACACCTTC	CASSYGTPNYGYTF
TRBJ2-7	-	TRBV27	TRBD2	TGTGCCAGCAGTCCCCTCGGGACTAGCGGGACCTCCTACGAGCAGTACTTC	CASSPLGTSGTSYEQYF
TRBJ2-7	-	TRBV2	-	TGTGCCACCTATAGGGGGGGGCGTAACGAGCAGTACTTC	CATYRGGRNEQYF
TRBJ1-2	few	TRBV6-5	-	TGTGCCAGCAGTTCCAGCGGGGACGGAAACTATGGCTACACCTTC	CASSSSGDGNYGYTF
TRBJ1-1	-	TRBV6-9	TRBD1	TGTGCCAGCAGTCTAGGACAGGGAACCACTGAAGCTTTCTTT	CASSLGQGTTEAFF
TRBJ2-7	few	TRBV7-8	TRBD2	TGTGCCAGCAGCTTTCGACTAGCGGGTTTCTCCTACGAGCAGTACTTC	CASSFRLAGFSYEQYF
TRBJ2-1	-	TRBV21-1	-	TGTGCCAGCAGCAAAAGGGAGGGAAAAGCGGCATGGGGCGATGAGCAGTTCTTC	CASSKREGKAAWGDEQFF
TRBJ2-7	-	TRBV27	-	TGTGCCAGCAGTCTACGTCCGGGGGTGCAGTACTTC	CASSLRPGVQYF
TRBJ2-7	medium-sized	TRBV19	TRBD2	TGTGCCAGTAGTATTGGTGGGGGGGTAAGTTACGAGCAGTACTTC	CASSIGGGVSYEQYF